The 24 T cell receptor beta chains below come from one sample, sequenced in a study of identical twins. TCRdb passed the 5' RACE reads through MiXCR, listing each CDR3 protein once. The sample records around 1.7 million distinct CDR3 sequences, around a third being singletons. The sequencing input was cord blood. These receptors were collected from a newborn girl in good health.

In this sample, this clonotype turned up a few times. This rearrangement joins TRBV6-1 to TRBJ2-7, with D unresolved. V shed 5 bases and J shed 3 bases, with 29 bases lying between them. This CDR3 comprises 19 residues. Germline V CDR1 and CDR2: MNHNS, SASEGT. CDR3 residues: CASSPVCPCVWFSDYEQYF. The CDR3 region has the DNA TGTGCCAGCAGTCCTGTTTGTCCATGCGTTTGGTTCTCCGACTACGAGCAGTACTTC.

This clonotype was detected a few times. The rearrangement uses TRBV18 and TRBJ2-4; D not resolved. CDR3 length: 14 residues. Trimming took 2 bases from V and 5 from J, leaving 10 bases between them. Germline V gene data show CDR1 as KGHSH and CDR2 as LQKENI. This CDR3 reads CASSPSTPENIQYF. For the CDR3, the DNA is TGTGCCAGCTCACCATCGACCCCAGAAAACATTCAGTACTTC.

This sequence joins TRBV24-1 and TRBJ1-5; 7 bases map to TRBD1. CDR1 is KGHDR, CDR2 SFDVKD, per germline. V was clipped by 3 bases and J by 5 bases; unmatched bases: 3. The CDR3 spans 14 residues. The CDR3 DNA reads as TGTGCCACCAGTGATGAACAGGGGTATCAGCCCCAGCATTTT. This gives the protein CATSDEQGYQPQHF.

This chain connects TRBV5-1 to TRBJ2-1, with 12 bases matching TRBD2. This CDR3 has 18 amino acids. V trimming: 1 base; J trimming: 0 bases; junction bases outside the gene matches: 5. Germline assignment: CDR1 SGHRS and CDR2 YFSETQ. CDR3 residues: CASSLRLAGGNSYNEQFF. The CDR3 nucleotides are TGCGCCAGCAGCTTGAGGCTAGCGGGGGGGAACTCCTACAATGAGCAGTTCTTC.

The chain couples TRBV12-3 or TRBV12-4 to TRBJ2-3; D is possibly TRBD1 (6 bases). The germline V and J ends were trimmed by 6 bases and 0 bases, with 16 bases remaining between them. The CDR3 totals 16 residues. The CDR3 region has the DNA TGTGCCAGCAGCCTAAGGACAGCCTCTAGCACAGATACGCAGTATTTT. Protein sequence: CASSLRTASSTDTQYF.

In its sample, this clonotype was seen many times. J is TRBJ2-5 and V is TRBV29-1; D is possibly TRBD1 (6 bases). Germline-derived CDR1 and CDR2 are SQVTM and ANQGSEA. The CDR3 length is 16 residues. V was trimmed by 6 bases and J by 1 base, leaving 21 bases between them. CDR3 region: CSVQSATGLIQETQYF. The CDR3, as DNA: TGCAGCGTCCAAAGTGCCACAGGGCTTATCCAAGAGACCCAGTACTTC.

In the case of this clonotype: A much larger clone differs by one base, so this may be a read error. The rearrangement joins TRBV6-6 to TRBJ2-3, with 9 bases fitting TRBD2. CDR3 length: 16 residues. Germline lookup yields CDR1 MNHNY and CDR2 SVGAGI (reference sequence). The CDR3 sequence: CASQKASGASTDTRYF. As DNA, the CDR3 is TGTGCCAGTCAGAAGGCTAGCGGGGCTTCCACAGATACGCGGTATTTT.

This clonotype was counted ten times or more. The gene calls are TRBV6-5 and TRBJ1-5; 7 nucleotides agree with TRBD1. The V gene's germline CDR1 is MNHEY and CDR2 SVGAGI. This CDR3 has 15 amino acids. J gave up 0 bases and V 5 bases, and 4 bases lay outside the gene matches. In DNA form, the CDR3 reads TGTGCCAGCAGTCGGGACAGTCATAGCAATCAGCCCCAGCATTTT. It codes for CASSRDSHSNQPQHF.

Concerning this clonotype: An end of the junction differs from the germline gene, which may be a read error. V gene TRBV28 combines with J gene TRBJ2-5; D remains unclear. This CDR3 spans 14 amino acids. The germline gives CDR1 MDHEN, CDR2 SYDVKM. CDR3 sequence reads: CAGSLSGLQETQYF. CDR3 coding DNA: TGTGCCGGCAGTTTATCGGGCCTCCAAGAGACCCAGTACTTC.

In this sample, this clonotype turned up many times. The CDR3 DNA reads TGTGCCAGCAGTAACTCCTACAATGAGCAGTTCTTC. Amino acids: CASSNSYNEQFF. This chain links TRBV21-1 with TRBJ2-1. TRBV21-1 is deemed a pseudogene. The CDR3 is 12 residues long.

In this sample, this clonotype turned up a few times. This chain uses TRBV2 with TRBJ2-3, with a tentative D call TRBD2 (6 bases). With 4 bases removed from V and 4 bases from J, the gap between germline ends came to 9 bases. Germline CDR1 SNHLY, CDR2 FYNNEI. CDR3 length: 13 residues. The CDR3 sequence is CASSAGEADTQYF. The DNA of the CDR3 is TGTGCCAGCAGTGCCGGGGAGGCAGATACGCAGTATTTT.

A few counts support this clonotype. This chain uses TRBV4-2 with TRBJ1-4; D might be TRBD1 (5 bases). V lost 3 bases, J lost 4 bases, and 12 bases lay in between. This CDR3 contains 15 residues. Per germline, CDR1 LGHNA and CDR2 YNFKEQ. The CDR3 region is CASSQVDSINEKLFF. CDR3 in DNA: TGTGCCAGCAGCCAGGTCGACAGCATTAATGAAAAACTGTTTTTT.

V usage is TRBV25-1 and J usage is TRBJ2-3, with D tentatively TRBD2 (6 bases). The V end was cut by 2 bases, the J end by 4 bases, with 22 bases between. Germline lookup yields CDR1 MGHDK and CDR2 SYGVNS. The CDR3 totals 18 residues. CDR3 in DNA: TGTGCCAGCAGTGAAGGGAGGCCCGGGCGGGCGGTCGCAGATACGCAGTATTTT. It codes for CASSEGRPGRAVADTQYF. The whole variable domain, remainder taken from reference TRBV25-1 and TRBJ2-3, is EADIYQTPRYLVIGTGKKITLECSQTMGHDKMYWYQQDPGMELHLIHYSYGVNSTEKGDLSSESTVSRIRTEHFPLTLESARPSHTSQYLCASSEGRPGRAVADTQYFGPGTRLTVL.

The CDR3 nucleotides are TGTGCCAGCAGTGACCGGCTAGCGGGGGAGGAGACCCAGTACTTC. This encodes CASSDRLAGEETQYF. The genes are TRBV2 and TRBJ2-7; the match to TRBD2 covers 10 bases. The last part of the DNA fits TRBJ2-5 better; the J call may be wrong. Germline CDR1 is SNHLY and CDR2 is FYNNEI. The CDR3 length is 15 residues.

The V gene is TRBV3-1, the J gene TRBJ2-1; 8 bases agree with TRBD2. The DNA end favors TRBJ2-7, so the J call may be wrong. This CDR3 contains 15 residues. Per germline, CDR1 LGHDT and CDR2 YNNKEL (reference sequence). The chain's CDR3 is CASSRAGVSYNEQYF. CDR3 DNA: TGTGCCAGCAGCCGAGCGGGAGTCTCCTACAATGAGCAGTACTTC.

The chain uses TRBV5-1 and TRBJ2-3; tentative D call: TRBD2 (6 bases). CDR3 length equals 15 residues. Trimming left V 1 base short and J 0 bases short, with 9 bases between. Germline V gene sequence: CDR1 SGHRS, CDR2 YFSETQ. CDR3 sequence: CASSLMSGSTDTQYF. CDR3 sequence (DNA): TGCGCCAGCAGCTTGATGAGCGGGAGCACAGATACGCAGTATTTT.

The V and J genes are TRBV20-1 and TRBJ2-1; the match to TRBD1 covers 9 bases. Germline V gives CDR1 DFQATT, CDR2 SNEGSKA (reference sequence). There are 14 residues in the CDR3. J lost 0 bases, V lost 6 bases, and 3 bases had no gene match. The CDR3 sequence is CSAGQGSSYNEQFF. In nucleotides, the CDR3 is TGCAGTGCCGGACAGGGGAGCTCCTACAATGAGCAGTTCTTC.

This clonotype came up a few times. The chain uses TRBV5-4 and TRBJ2-6; D is uncertain. This CDR3 region has 15 residues. The V gene's germline CDR1 is SGHNT and CDR2 YYREEE (reference sequence). V was trimmed by 0 bases and J by 12 bases, leaving 16 bases between them. DNA for the CDR3: TGTGCCAGCAGCTTGGGGAAGTCAATACCCGGCGTCCTGACTTTC. Encoded protein: CASSLGKSIPGVLTF.

As DNA, the CDR3 is TGTGCCATCAGGACTTTGGGCACTGAAGCTTTCTTT. Translation: CAIRTLGTEAFF. This chain links TRBV10-3 with TRBJ1-1; no firm D call. The CDR3 consists of 12 residues. Between the trimmed V and J ends, which lost 6 bases and 4 bases, there was a span of 9 bases. Germline V gene sequence: CDR1 ENHRY, CDR2 SYGVKD.

This clonotype has only a few counts. The rearrangement links TRBV20-1 to TRBJ2-7; a weak D match, TRBD1 (5 bases). The CDR3 extends over 14 amino acids. Per germline, CDR1 DFQATT and CDR2 SNEGSKA (reference sequence). Deletions cut 3 bases from V and 2 bases from J, with 14 bases between. Here the CDR3 reads CSARRQLTTYEQYF. As DNA, the CDR3 is TGCAGTGCTAGGCGACAGCTCACAACCTACGAGCAGTACTTC.

This clonotype appeared a few times. The V gene is TRBV7-2, the J gene TRBJ2-3; 9 nucleotides match TRBD2. J lost 0 bases, V lost 4 bases, and 5 bases had no gene match. Germline V gives CDR1 SGHTA, CDR2 FQGNSA. The CDR3 is made up of 16 amino acids. The CDR3 region is CASSYLAGLSTDTQYF. The CDR3 coding sequence is TGTGCCAGCAGCTATCTAGCGGGGTTGAGCACAGATACGCAGTATTTT.

With respect to this clonotype: At one boundary the junction diverges from the germline segment, which might be a read error. The chain employs TRBV7-9 and TRBJ1-1; 7 bases agree with TRBD1. The CDR3 length is 12 residues. Germline assignment: CDR1 SEHNR and CDR2 FQNEAQ (reference sequence). The CDR3 DNA is TGCGCCAGCAGCCGGGACAGCCTTGAAGCTTTCTTT. Its protein is CASSRDSLEAFF.

To note about this clonotype: The junction does not match germline at one end; this may be a read error. This chain uses TRBV7-2 with TRBJ1-2, with D perhaps TRBD1 (5 bases). In germline, CDR1 is SGHTA, CDR2 FQGNSA. The CDR3 loop spans 13 amino acids. The CDR3 coding sequence is TGTGCCTGCAGCCTTGACGGGGGGTATGGCTACACCTTC. Protein sequence: CACSLDGGYGYTF.

This clonotype was seen repeatedly, ten times or more. This chain links TRBV2 with TRBJ2-1; 7 bases are a match to TRBD1. V shed 3 bases and J 0 bases; nucleotides not matched to a gene: 2. This CDR3 has 15 residues. CDR1 SNHLY and CDR2 FYNNEI come from the germline V gene. CDR3 region: CASSEPGGSYNEQFF. As DNA, the CDR3 is TGTGCCAGCAGTGAGCCAGGGGGCTCCTACAATGAGCAGTTCTTC. The full variable domain, rest sourced from reference TRBV2 and TRBJ2-1, is EPEVTQTPSHQVTQMGQEVILRCVPISNHLYFYWYRQILGQKVEFLVSFYNNEISEKSEIFDDQFSVERPDGSNFTLKIRSTKLEDSAMYFCASSEPGGSYNEQFFGPGTRLTVL.